A selection of T cell receptor beta chains follows, all from one sample in a study of T cell responses to AZD1222 COVID-19 vaccine. This table comes from immunoSEQ multiplex PCR, and its TCRdb copy is limited to in-frame clones, with some not included. Of under 130,000 clones listed, just under 95% are singletons. This sample comprised peripheral blood, obtained on day 0 of AZD1222 vaccination. All receptors derive from an adult in good health. Each CDR3 is given with its conserved first and last residue. D genes are given only for firm matches. Clone size appears in some rows only: once, few, many, or a class for an expanded clone.

J: TRBJ2-3
D: .
size: .
V: TRBV27
CDR3: CASSQSYRVREDTQYF
DNA: TGTGCCAGCAGCCAGTCCTACAGGGTAAGGGAAGATACGCAGTATTTT

J: TRBJ2-5
D: TRBD1
size: .
V: TRBV3-1/TRBV3-2
CDR3: CASSRRTGTEVETQYF
DNA: TGTGCCAGCAGCCGCCGAACCGGGACAGAGGTGGAGACCCAGTACTTC

J: TRBJ1-4
D: TRBD1
size: .
V: TRBV6-6
CDR3: CASSRPTGPHTNEKLFF
DNA: TGTGCCAGCAGTCGACCGACAGGGCCCCACACTAATGAAAAACTGTTTTTT

J: TRBJ2-1
D: .
size: .
V: TRBV2
CDR3: CASSEAGGYNEQFF
DNA: TGTGCCAGCAGTGAAGCGGGAGGCTACAATGAGCAGTTCTTC

J: TRBJ1-1
D: .
size: .
V: TRBV19
CDR3: CASSMSWAEAFF
DNA: TGTGCCAGTAGTATGAGTTGGGCTGAAGCTTTCTTT

J: TRBJ2-2
D: .
size: .
V: TRBV19
CDR3: CASSSTGFLTGELFF
DNA: TGTGCCAGTAGTTCCACAGGGTTTTTGACCGGGGAGCTGTTTTTT

J: TRBJ1-2
D: .
size: .
V: TRBV6-1
CDR3: CASSDRVKYGYTF
DNA: TGTGCCAGCAGTGACCGGGTTAAGTATGGCTACACCTTC

J: TRBJ2-5
D: .
size: .
V: TRBV7-9
CDR3: CASSPMAGGTQYF
DNA: TGTGCCAGCAGCCCCATGGCCGGCGGGACCCAGTACTTC

J: TRBJ2-2
D: .
size: .
V: TRBV30
CDR3: CAWRDPAGELFF
DNA: TGTGCCTGGCGGGACCCAGCGGGGGAGCTGTTTTTT

J: TRBJ2-3
D: .
size: .
V: TRBV27
CDR3: CASSQFWGDTDTQYF
DNA: TGTGCCAGCAGTCAGTTCTGGGGGGACACAGATACGCAGTATTTT

J: TRBJ1-6
D: .
size: .
V: TRBV27
CDR3: CASSLTEQDSPLHF
DNA: TGTGCCAGCAGTTTAACGGAACAGGATTCACCCCTCCACTTT

J: TRBJ1-1
D: .
size: .
V: TRBV7-6
CDR3: CASSLVVGELNTEAFF
DNA: TGTGCCAGCAGCTTAGTTGTAGGGGAATTGAACACTGAAGCTTTCTTT

J: TRBJ2-7
D: .
size: once
V: TRBV7-9
CDR3: CASSPGMRGEEQYF
DNA: TGTGCCAGCAGCCCAGGCATGAGGGGCGAAGAGCAGTACTTC

J: TRBJ1-2
D: TRBD1
size: .
V: TRBV24-1
CDR3: CATSGQGLRGYTF
DNA: TGTGCCACCTCCGGACAGGGGCTGAGAGGCTACACCTTC

J: TRBJ2-3
D: TRBD2
size: .
V: TRBV28
CDR3: CASSLLAGRSADTQYF
DNA: TGTGCCAGCAGTTTACTAGCGGGACGGAGCGCAGATACGCAGTATTTT

J: TRBJ1-2
D: .
size: .
V: TRBV15
CDR3: CATSRGGSDGYTF
DNA: TGTGCCACCAGCAGAGGGGGATCCGATGGCTACACCTTC

J: TRBJ1-2
D: TRBD1
size: .
V: TRBV3-1/TRBV3-2
CDR3: CASGQGARYGYTF
DNA: TGTGCCAGTGGTCAGGGGGCGCGGTATGGCTACACCTTC

J: TRBJ2-1
D: TRBD2
size: .
V: TRBV6-4
CDR3: CASSDSTSGGAGEQFF
DNA: TGTGCCAGCAGTGACTCGACTAGCGGGGGGGCAGGAGAGCAGTTCTTC

J: TRBJ1-2
D: .
size: once
V: TRBV12-5
CDR3: CASGFGSGRGYGYTF
DNA: TGTGCTAGTGGTTTTGGTTCGGGCAGGGGCTATGGCTACACCTTC

J: TRBJ2-2
D: .
size: .
V: TRBV9
CDR3: CASSVAEGGIPTGELFF
DNA: TGTGCCAGCAGCGTAGCCGAGGGCGGGATACCCACCGGGGAGCTGTTTTTT

J: TRBJ1-1
D: .
size: .
V: TRBV7-9
CDR3: CASSLEYGGGTEAFF
DNA: TGTGCCAGCAGCTTAGAGTACGGGGGCGGCACTGAAGCTTTCTTT

J: TRBJ2-1
D: TRBD2
size: .
V: TRBV3-1/TRBV3-2
CDR3: CASSPLTSGSTEQFF
DNA: TGTGCCAGCAGCCCTTTAACTAGCGGGAGTACTGAGCAGTTCTTC

J: TRBJ1-5
D: .
size: .
V: TRBV2
CDR3: CASSDYLARGNQPQHF
DNA: TGTGCCAGCAGTGATTATTTGGCCCGTGGCAATCAGCCCCAGCATTTT

J: TRBJ1-5
D: TRBD1
size: .
V: TRBV6-2/TRBV6-3
CDR3: CASSSAAQGTHQPQHF
DNA: TGTGCCAGCAGTTCGGCCGCACAGGGGACCCATCAGCCCCAGCATTTT

J: TRBJ1-1
D: .
size: .
V: TRBV11-3
CDR3: CASSYQDTEAFF
DNA: TGTGCCAGCAGCTACCAGGACACTGAAGCTTTCTTT

J: TRBJ1-1
D: .
size: .
V: TRBV4-3
CDR3: CASSQDAVGYATEAFF
DNA: TGCGCCAGCAGCCAAGATGCGGTCGGGTACGCCACTGAAGCTTTCTTT

J: TRBJ1-2
D: .
size: .
V: TRBV11-3
CDR3: CASSLGELWPNYGYTF
DNA: TGTGCCAGCAGCTTAGGGGAGTTGTGGCCCAACTATGGCTACACCTTC

J: TRBJ1-3
D: .
size: .
V: TRBV19
CDR3: CASRNRKTSGNTIYF
DNA: TGTGCCAGTAGGAACAGGAAAACCTCTGGAAACACCATATATTTT

J: TRBJ2-1
D: .
size: .
V: TRBV5-4
CDR3: CASSLASLAGYNEQFF
DNA: TGTGCCAGCAGCTTGGCCTCCCTAGCTGGTTACAATGAGCAGTTCTTC

J: TRBJ2-7
D: TRBD2
size: .
V: TRBV3-1/TRBV3-2
CDR3: CASSQGLAQSYEQYF
DNA: TGTGCCAGCAGCCAAGGACTAGCGCAATCCTACGAGCAGTACTTC

J: TRBJ1-2
D: .
size: .
V: TRBV29-1
CDR3: CSVEITENYGYTF
DNA: TGCAGCGTTGAGATCACGGAGAACTATGGCTACACCTTC

J: TRBJ1-1
D: .
size: .
V: TRBV5-6
CDR3: CASSLYRGEAFF
DNA: TGTGCCAGCAGCTTGTACCGGGGAGAAGCTTTCTTT

J: TRBJ1-1
D: .
size: .
V: TRBV28
CDR3: CASRGLYTEAFF
DNA: TGTGCCAGCAGGGGGCTGTATACTGAAGCTTTCTTT

J: TRBJ2-3
D: TRBD2
size: .
V: TRBV19
CDR3: CASSIWTSGGISTDTQYF
DNA: TGTGCCAGTAGTATTTGGACTAGCGGGGGAATTAGCACAGATACGCAGTATTTT

J: TRBJ2-7
D: .
size: .
V: TRBV7-2
CDR3: CASSKSLYEQYF
DNA: TGTGCCAGCAGCAAATCCCTCTACGAGCAGTACTTC

J: TRBJ1-4
D: TRBD1
size: .
V: TRBV7-6
CDR3: CASSLPVTGVTNEKLFF
DNA: TGTGCCAGCAGCTTACCCGTGACAGGGGTAACTAATGAAAAACTGTTTTTT

J: TRBJ2-3
D: .
size: .
V: TRBV6-4
CDR3: CASSDSYRLGGTDTQYF
DNA: TGTGCCAGCAGTGACTCTTATCGACTAGGCGGCACAGATACGCAGTATTTT

J: TRBJ1-1
D: .
size: .
V: TRBV6-5
CDR3: CASSYRDRGTEAFF
DNA: TGTGCCAGCAGTTACCGAGATAGGGGTACTGAAGCTTTCTTT

J: TRBJ2-7
D: .
size: .
V: TRBV5-1
CDR3: CASSLELADAYEQYF
DNA: TGCGCCAGCAGCTTGGAACTAGCAGATGCCTACGAGCAGTACTTC

J: TRBJ2-7
D: TRBD2
size: .
V: TRBV4-2
CDR3: CASSQGASGFYEQYF
DNA: TGTGCCAGCAGCCAAGGGGCTAGCGGGTTCTACGAGCAGTACTTC

J: TRBJ1-5
D: .
size: .
V: TRBV18
CDR3: CASSPPGRNQPQHF
DNA: TGTGCCAGCTCACCACCCGGACGGAATCAGCCCCAGCATTTT